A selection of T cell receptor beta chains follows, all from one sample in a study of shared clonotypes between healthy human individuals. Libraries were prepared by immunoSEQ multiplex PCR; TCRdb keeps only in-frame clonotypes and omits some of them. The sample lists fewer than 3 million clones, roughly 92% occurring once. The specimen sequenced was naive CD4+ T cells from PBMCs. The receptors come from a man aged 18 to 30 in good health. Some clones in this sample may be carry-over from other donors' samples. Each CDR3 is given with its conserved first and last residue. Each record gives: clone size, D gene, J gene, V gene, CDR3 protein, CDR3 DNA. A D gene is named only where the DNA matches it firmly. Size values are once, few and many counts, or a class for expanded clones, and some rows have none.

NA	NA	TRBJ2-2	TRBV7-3	CASRPGRNTGELFF	TGTGCCAGCAGGCCGGGACGCAACACCGGGGAGCTGTTTTTT
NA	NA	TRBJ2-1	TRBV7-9	CASSPRFF	TGTGCCAGCAGCCCCCGATTCTTC
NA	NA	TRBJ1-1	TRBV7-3	CASSLYGTGGGTEAFF	TGTGCCAGCAGCTTATACGGGACGGGGGGTGGCACTGAAGCTTTCTTT
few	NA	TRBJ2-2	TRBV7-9	CASSLVESTGELFF	TGTGCCAGCAGCTTAGTCGAGTCCACCGGGGAGCTGTTTTTT
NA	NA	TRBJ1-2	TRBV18	CASSLSEYGYTF	TGTGCCAGCTCACTTTCGGAGTATGGCTACACCTTC
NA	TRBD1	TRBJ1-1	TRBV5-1	CASSRGRDTEAFF	TGCGCCAGCAGCAGGGGGCGGGACACTGAAGCTTTCTTT
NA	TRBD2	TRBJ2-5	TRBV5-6	CASSFSGFRRKETQYF	TGTGCCAGCAGCTTTAGCGGGTTTAGACGGAAAGAGACCCAGTACTTC
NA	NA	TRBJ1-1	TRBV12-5	CASGLVGATEAFF	TGTGCTAGTGGTTTGGTGGGGGCCACTGAAGCTTTCTTT
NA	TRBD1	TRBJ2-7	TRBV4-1	CASSQGTGLPYEQYF	TGCGCCAGCAGCCAAGGGACAGGTCTTCCCTACGAGCAGTACTTC
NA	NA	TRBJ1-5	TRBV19	CASSIPPQGVIQPQHF	TGTGCCAGTAGTATTCCCCCGCAGGGAGTTATTCAGCCCCAGCATTTT
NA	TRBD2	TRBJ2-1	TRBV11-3	CASSKGLAGVNEQFF	TGTGCCAGCAGCAAAGGACTAGCGGGAGTCAATGAGCAGTTCTTC
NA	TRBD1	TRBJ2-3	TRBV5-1	CASSSGQGADTQYF	TGCGCCAGCAGCTCTGGACAGGGGGCCGATACGCAGTATTTT
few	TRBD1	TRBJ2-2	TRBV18	CASSPGTGNTGELFF	TGTGCCAGCTCACCCGGGACAGGGAACACCGGGGAGCTGTTTTTT
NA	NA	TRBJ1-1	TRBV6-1	CASISPGPRTEAFF	TGTGCCAGCATCTCTCCAGGGCCCCGAACTGAAGCTTTCTTT
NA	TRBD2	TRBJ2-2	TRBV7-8	CASTGGRATGELFF	TGTGCCAGCACTGGAGGGAGGGCCACCGGGGAGCTGTTTTTT
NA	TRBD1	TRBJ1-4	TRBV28	CASGEGAVNEKLFF	TGTGCCAGCGGGGAGGGGGCGGTTAATGAAAAACTGTTTTTT
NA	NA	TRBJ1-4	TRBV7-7	CASSRTANEKLFF	TGTGCCAGCAGCCGGACAGCTAATGAAAAACTGTTTTTT
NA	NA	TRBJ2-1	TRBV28	CASCRPQDNEQFF	TGTGCCAGCTGTAGGCCGCAGGACAATGAGCAGTTCTTC
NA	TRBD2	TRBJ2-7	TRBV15	CATSRRGTDRYEQYF	TGTGCCACCAGCAGGCGGGGGACGGACCGTTACGAGCAGTACTTC
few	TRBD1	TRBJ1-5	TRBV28	CASSFGYTGAQPQHF	TGTGCCAGCAGTTTTGGGTATACAGGGGCCCAGCCCCAGCATTTT
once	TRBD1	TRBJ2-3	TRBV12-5	CASGYLGDSLRSTDTQYF	TGTGCTAGTGGTTATCTCGGGGACAGCCTTCGGAGCACAGATACGCAGTATTTT
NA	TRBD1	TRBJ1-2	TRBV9	CASRGTRQGGLYGYTF	TGTGCCAGCAGGGGGACCCGACAGGGTGGTTTATACGGCTACACCTTC